This is a list of T cell receptor beta chains from one sample in a study of CD8 T cells in ankylosing spondylitis. TCRdb reanalysed the 5' RACE reads using MiXCR and keeps one entry per CDR3 protein. The sample consists of approximately 140,000 distinct CDR3 sequences, 17% of them appearing once. The specimen was blood, either unsorted or a sorted T cell fraction (not recorded which). The receptors were gathered from a male donor with ankylosing spondylitis. Both conserved end residues are part of each CDR3. A D gene is named only where the DNA matches it firmly. A clone size is listed for some rows: how often the clone was seen (once, few, many), or a class if it is expanded.

TRBJ2-2	TRBV7-7	NA	NA	CASSLGENTGELFF	TGTGCCAGCAGCCTCGGGGAGAACACCGGGGAGCTGTTTTTT
TRBJ2-7	TRBV20-1	TRBD1	few	CSAREMTGGYEQYF	TGCAGTGCTAGAGAGATGACAGGGGGGTACGAGCAGTACTTC
TRBJ2-3	TRBV27	TRBD2	NA	CASNPGLAGVGDTQYF	TGTGCCAGCAACCCAGGACTAGCGGGAGTTGGTGATACGCAGTATTTT
TRBJ1-1	TRBV7-9	NA	NA	CASSLVPGYMNTEAFF	TGTGCCAGCAGCTTAGTGCCAGGGTATATGAACACTGAAGCTTTCTTT
TRBJ2-7	TRBV5-1	NA	NA	CASSWGHLGTYEQYF	TGCGCCAGCAGCTGGGGACACTTGGGGACCTACGAGCAGTACTTC
TRBJ1-3	TRBV5-1	NA	NA	CASSLWGSGNTIYF	TGCGCCAGCAGCTTGTGGGGCTCCGGAAACACCATATATTTT
TRBJ2-7	TRBV7-8	TRBD1	NA	CASSLAIRDRLAYEQYF	TGTGCCAGCAGCTTAGCTATCCGGGACAGACTGGCCTACGAGCAGTACTTC
TRBJ1-1	TRBV16	NA	few	CASTLGGFVTEAFF	TGTGCCAGCACCCTGGGGGGCTTTGTCACTGAAGCTTTCTTT
TRBJ2-1	TRBV28	TRBD2	few	CASSFSSRLADYEQFF	TGTGCCAGCAGTTTTTCTTCCCGGCTAGCGGATTATGAGCAGTTCTTC
TRBJ1-1	TRBV7-8	NA	NA	CASSLAPAGANTEAFF	TGTGCCAGCAGCTTAGCCCCCGCGGGTGCGAACACTGAAGCTTTCTTT
TRBJ2-5	TRBV19	NA	few	CASSISWFGRQETQYF	TGTGCCAGTAGTATCAGCTGGTTCGGACGGCAAGAGACCCAGTACTTC
TRBJ2-3	TRBV27	TRBD1	few	CASSLGQGPDTQYF	TGTGCCAGCAGTTTAGGACAGGGCCCAGATACGCAGTATTTT
TRBJ2-7	TRBV6-2/TRBV6-3	TRBD2	few	CATSGLAGFYEQYF	TGTGCCACCTCGGGACTAGCGGGATTCTACGAGCAGTACTTC
TRBJ1-1	TRBV7-3	NA	few	CASSAPVGVDTEAFF	TGTGCCAGCAGCGCCCCAGTTGGCGTGGACACTGAAGCTTTCTTT
TRBJ1-1	TRBV6-4	NA	NA	CASSDVGRTEAFF	TGTGCCAGCAGTGACGTAGGGAGGACTGAAGCTTTCTTT
TRBJ2-5	TRBV6-1	TRBD2	many	CASSESLAGTETQYF	TGTGCCAGCAGTGAAAGCCTAGCGGGCACAGAGACCCAGTACTTC
TRBJ2-7	TRBV29-1	NA	many	CSVIYGGGYEQYF	TGCAGCGTTATTTACGGGGGTGGTTACGAGCAGTACTTC
TRBJ1-1	TRBV20-1	NA	once	CSAPRGGQIEAFF	TGCAGTGCCCCTAGGGGAGGACAGATTGAAGCTTTCTTT
TRBJ2-7	TRBV12-5	NA	few	CASGLSTGPPTWVDEQYF	TGTGCTAGTGGTTTATCTACAGGGCCCCCAACTTGGGTTGATGAGCAGTACTTC
TRBJ2-1	TRBV7-6	TRBD2	NA	CASSLAREMCVEQFF	TGTGCCAGCAGCTTAGCGCGGGAGATGTGTGTTGAGCAGTTCTTC
TRBJ2-3	TRBV12-3/TRBV12-4	NA	many	CASSSTSTDTQYF	TGTGCCAGCAGTTCAACTAGCACAGATACGCAGTATTTT
TRBJ2-1	TRBV9	NA	few	CASSVVGGLHEQFF	TGTGCCAGCAGCGTAGTTGGAGGTTTACATGAGCAGTTCTTC
TRBJ2-1	TRBV20-1	NA	NA	CSARDLEALSSYNEQFF	TGCAGTGCTAGAGATCTTGAAGCCCTGAGCTCCTACAATGAGCAGTTCTTC
TRBJ2-7	TRBV5-6	NA	NA	CASSPNRAYEQYF	TGTGCCAGCAGCCCCAATAGGGCGTACGAGCAGTACTTC
TRBJ2-1	TRBV27	NA	NA	CASSSQRIADYNEQFF	TGTGCCAGCAGTTCACAACGTATAGCGGATTACAATGAGCAGTTCTTC
TRBJ2-5	TRBV7-9	NA	NA	CASSSEDGQETQYF	TGTGCCAGCAGCTCAGAGGACGGCCAAGAGACCCAGTACTTC
TRBJ2-7	TRBV7-9	NA	NA	CASSSPPDYEQYF	TGTGCCAGCAGCTCCCCCCCGGATTACGAGCAGTACTTC
TRBJ1-6	TRBV15	NA	NA	CATSRDRAVNSPLHF	TGTGCCACCAGCAGAGATCGGGCCGTAAATTCACCCCTCCACTTT
TRBJ2-1	TRBV28	NA	NA	CASSSPSGAGGDEQFF	TGTGCCAGCAGCTCCCCCTCTGGGGCAGGGGGGGATGAGCAGTTCTTC
TRBJ2-3	TRBV28	NA	NA	CASSYGGRSTDTQYF	TGTGCCAGCAGCTATGGAGGGAGAAGCACAGATACGCAGTATTTT
TRBJ2-1	TRBV15	NA	NA	CATRSGGPYNEQFF	TGTGCCACCAGATCCGGGGGCCCCTACAATGAGCAGTTCTTC